Sequencing of this T cell receptor (beta chain) was carried out in a study of T cell repertoires in cytomegalovirus infection. Worth noting for this clonotype: The antigen is unknown.

TCRdb used MiXCR to reprocess the reads, holding one entry per CDR3 protein. The table lists some 350,000 distinct CDR3 sequences, 25% to 30% of them singletons. V was shortened by 2 bases and J by 1 base, with 16 bases between the two germline ends. From germline, CDR1 is SGHVS and CDR2 FQNEAQ. The CDR3 length is 17 residues. The V call is TRBV7-8, the J call TRBJ2-3; D gene unclear. This sample comprised cultured PBMCs, obtained from culture after CMV antigen stimulation. The receptor was derived from a human donor in good health (CMV status not recorded). Some clones in this sample may be carry-over from other donors' samples. Written as DNA, the CDR3 is TGTGCCAGCAGCTTAACCCTTGGGGTAGCCCGCACAGATACGCAGTATTTT. Translating gives CASSLTLGVARTDTQYF.